A selection of T cell receptor beta chains follows, all from one sample in a study of CD8 T cells in Susac syndrome. One entry per CDR3 protein results from TCRdb running MiXCR on the immunoSEQ multiplex PCR reads. The sample shows 180,000 or so distinct CDR3 sequences, about 94% of them seen only once. Sequencing was performed on CD4+ T cells from PBMCs. The origin of the receptors is a human donor in good health. Both conserved end residues are part of each CDR3. D genes are given only for firm matches. Not all rows give a size; the values are once, few, many and, for expanded clones, a class.

j_gene: TRBJ2-7
d_gene: -
v_gene: TRBV3-1
abundance: -
CDR3aa: CASSQGGWTTVVNF
CDR3nt: TGTGCCAGCAGCCAAGGGGGTTGGACTACCGTCGTGAACTTC

j_gene: TRBJ2-1
d_gene: -
v_gene: TRBV12-3/TRBV12-4
abundance: -
CDR3aa: CASSPRVFQFF
CDR3nt: TGTGCCAGCAGTCCCAGGGTGTTTCAGTTCTTC

j_gene: TRBJ2-3
d_gene: TRBD1
v_gene: TRBV24-1
abundance: -
CDR3aa: CATGTDLGTQYF
CDR3nt: TGTGCCACAGGGACAGACCTGGGTACGCAGTATTTT

j_gene: TRBJ2-1
d_gene: -
v_gene: TRBV6-5
abundance: -
CDR3aa: CASSYQTSYNEQFF
CDR3nt: TGTGCCAGCAGTTATCAGACCTCCTACAATGAGCAGTTCTTC

j_gene: TRBJ2-5
d_gene: -
v_gene: TRBV6-6
abundance: -
CDR3aa: CASSGRAKETQYF
CDR3nt: TGTGCCAGCAGTGGCCGGGCCAAGGAGACCCAGTACTTC

j_gene: TRBJ2-2
d_gene: -
v_gene: TRBV7-2
abundance: -
CDR3aa: CASSLSWVAGELFF
CDR3nt: TGTGCCAGCAGCTTATCCTGGGTGGCAGGGGAGCTGTTTTTT

j_gene: TRBJ1-1
d_gene: TRBD1
v_gene: TRBV11-2
abundance: -
CDR3aa: CAGRMVTGGTEAFF
CDR3nt: TGTGCCGGCAGGATGGTGACAGGGGGCACTGAAGCTTTCTTT

j_gene: TRBJ2-7
d_gene: -
v_gene: TRBV7-2
abundance: -
CDR3aa: CASRIDSGEQYF
CDR3nt: TGTGCCAGCAGGATAGATAGCGGCGAGCAGTACTTC

j_gene: TRBJ1-5
d_gene: -
v_gene: TRBV20-1
abundance: once
CDR3aa: CSAIRGGNQPQHF
CDR3nt: TGCAGTGCTATCCGGGGAGGCAATCAGCCCCAGCATTTT

j_gene: TRBJ1-5
d_gene: -
v_gene: TRBV20-1
abundance: -
CDR3aa: CSARDRRGNQPQHF
CDR3nt: TGCAGTGCTAGAGATCGCAGAGGCAATCAGCCCCAGCATTTT

j_gene: TRBJ2-5
d_gene: -
v_gene: TRBV7-2
abundance: -
CDR3aa: CASSLMGRMGRETQYF
CDR3nt: TGTGCCAGCAGCTTGATGGGCAGGATGGGACGAGAGACCCAGTACTTC

j_gene: TRBJ1-1
d_gene: -
v_gene: TRBV7-3
abundance: -
CDR3aa: CASSSYGGTEAFF
CDR3nt: TGTGCCAGCAGCTCATATGGGGGAACTGAAGCTTTCTTT

j_gene: TRBJ2-4
d_gene: TRBD1
v_gene: TRBV20-1
abundance: -
CDR3aa: CSARDGTGGNHIQYF
CDR3nt: TGCAGTGCTAGAGATGGGACAGGGGGGAATCACATTCAGTACTTC

j_gene: TRBJ1-5
d_gene: -
v_gene: TRBV6-5
abundance: -
CDR3aa: CASSVGAAMNQPQHF
CDR3nt: TGTGCCAGCAGCGTGGGGGCAGCCATGAATCAGCCCCAGCATTTT

j_gene: TRBJ1-2
d_gene: -
v_gene: TRBV28
abundance: -
CDR3aa: CASSDSLYGYTF
CDR3nt: TGTGCCAGCAGTGACAGCCTCTATGGCTACACCTTC

j_gene: TRBJ2-4
d_gene: -
v_gene: TRBV7-9
abundance: once
CDR3aa: CASSPGGGKNIQYF
CDR3nt: TGTGCCAGCAGCCCCGGTGGAGGGAAAAACATTCAGTACTTC

j_gene: TRBJ1-6
d_gene: TRBD1
v_gene: TRBV12-3/TRBV12-4
abundance: -
CDR3aa: CASSPDRGYNSPLHF
CDR3nt: TGTGCCAGCAGTCCGGACAGGGGTTACAATTCACCCCTCCACTTT